This entry lists 10 T cell receptor beta chains sequenced from one sample in a study of blood T cell repertoires in COVID-19. Produced via immunoSEQ multiplex PCR; TCRdb's table is partial and in-frame only. The sample lists 70,000 to 95,000 clones; roughly 95% were seen once. The sequenced material came from peripheral blood. Receptor source: a human donor with active COVID-19. The donor label of this sample is uncertain.

This clone has a single count. V usage is TRBV7-9 and J usage is TRBJ2-7; 10 bases fit TRBD2. This CDR3 comprises 15 residues. Germline-derived CDR1 and CDR2 are SEHNR and FQNEAQ (reference sequence). J gave up 7 bases and V 5 bases, and 11 bases lay outside the gene matches. CDR3 region: CASSPRTSGLVEQYF. The CDR3 DNA sequence: TGTGCCAGCAGCCCGAGGACTAGCGGCCTCGTGGAGCAGTACTTC.

This chain connects TRBV19 to TRBJ2-5; D might be TRBD1 (5 bases). The CDR3 is made up of 16 amino acids. Germline V lookup: CDR1 LNHDA, CDR2 SQIVND (reference sequence). V was clipped by 1 base and J by 0 bases, with 12 bases between them. CDR3 residues: CASSIAPQVDQETQYF. CDR3 DNA: TGTGCCAGTAGTATAGCCCCACAGGTGGACCAAGAGACCCAGTACTTC.

V and J are TRBV19 and TRBJ1-2; 9 nucleotides match TRBD1. The germline V gene encodes CDR1 LNHDA and CDR2 SQIVND (reference sequence). The length of the CDR3 is 16 residues. V lost 7 bases and J lost 8; bases outside the gene matches: 17. The CDR3 reads CASIQYIWDRAGGYTF. The CDR3 nucleotides are TGTGCCAGTATTCAATATATCTGGGACAGGGCCGGCGGCTACACCTTC. Together with reference TRBV19 and TRBJ1-2, the CDR3 gives the full variable domain: DGGITQSPKYLFRKEGQNVTLSCEQNLNHDAMYWYRQDPGQGLRLIYYSQIVNDFQKGDIAEGYSVSREKKESFPLTVTSAQKNPTAFYLCASIQYIWDRAGGYTFGSGTRLTVV.

This clone occurred once. The chain uses TRBV6-5 and TRBJ2-2; the D is unclear. The CDR3 totals 12 residues. Germline loops: CDR1 MNHEY, CDR2 SVGAGI. Trimming left V 6 bases short and J 6 bases short, with 8 bases between. CDR3 in amino acids: CASSPSPGELFF. The CDR3 DNA reads TGTGCCAGCAGCCCCTCCCCCGGGGAGCTGTTTTTT.

The rearrangement uses TRBV6-5 and TRBJ1-2, with 7 nucleotides matching TRBD1. Trimming cost V 7 bases and J 8 bases; bases outside gene matches: 13. CDR3 size: 14 residues. Germline values: CDR1 MNHEY, CDR2 SVGAGI. The CDR3 nucleotides are TGTGCCAGCACCTCACAGGGGATTTTTAAGGGCTACACCTTC. It specifies CASTSQGIFKGYTF.

The CDR3 bases are TGCGCCAGCAGCTCCCTAGGGGACGAGCAGTACTTC. Translation gives CASSSLGDEQYF. The chain is built from TRBV5-1 and TRBJ2-7, with D possibly being TRBD1 (5 bases). The CDR3 length is 12 residues. The V end was cut by 3 bases, the J end by 5 bases, with 9 bases between. Germline V lookup: CDR1 SGHRS, CDR2 YFSETQ.

The rearrangement joins TRBV25-1 to TRBJ2-5; 7 bases align to TRBD1. The trim removed 4 bases at V and 5 bases at J, leaving 10 bases unmatched. CDR1 and CDR2 from the germline V gene are MGHDK and SYGVNS. The CDR3 length is 15 residues. The CDR3 DNA reads TGTGCCAGCAGTGGAATAGACAGGGCCAGCGAGACCCAGTACTTC. It codes for CASSGIDRASETQYF.

This sequence joins TRBV28 and TRBJ1-2, with TRBD1 matching 11 bases. The CDR3 runs to 14 residues. Germline V gives CDR1 MDHEN, CDR2 SYDVKM. After removal of 8 bases from V and 8 bases from J, the junction contained 10 bases not matched to a gene. As DNA, the CDR3 is TGTGCCAGCGGCCCCGGACAGGGGGCGCAAGGCTACACCTTC. It encodes CASGPGQGAQGYTF.

The chain combines TRBV5-1 with TRBJ2-3, with a tentative D call TRBD2 (5 bases). The CDR3 runs to 13 residues. Germline V gives CDR1 SGHRS, CDR2 YFSETQ. Deletions cut 6 bases from V and 6 bases from J, with 14 bases between. Here the CDR3 DNA reads TGCGCCAGCAACTCGGGAATGAAGGATACGCAGTATTTT. Its protein is CASNSGMKDTQYF.

The chain carries TRBV27 and TRBJ2-3; 7 nucleotides match TRBD2. The CDR3 loop spans 16 amino acids. Germline V gene lookup returns CDR1 MNHEY and CDR2 SMNVEV (reference sequence). The V gene end was trimmed by 5 bases and the J gene end by 1 base; junction bases not matched to a gene: 9. The CDR3 coding sequence is TGTGCCAGCAGTCGCCTGGGAGGGGAAGGCACAGATACGCAGTATTTT. It translates to CASSRLGGEGTDTQYF.